The rows below give T cell receptor beta chains drawn from one sample of a study of identifying expanded T cells in peripheral blood. TCRdb keeps only in-frame clones here, not all; method: immunoSEQ multiplex PCR. This repertoire shows some 99,000 clones, around 89% found once; its top ten account for 6.5% to 9%. The specimen was blood. The receptors come from a person aged 18 to 75 in good health. CDR3s include the opening cysteine and the closing phenylalanine or tryptophan. The D gene is left open where the match is weak.

j_call d_call v_call cdr3_nt cdr3_aa
TRBJ1-1 TRBD1 TRBV27 TGTGCCAGCACCTCCTGGGACAGGGGGTTTAGTACTGAAGCTTTCTTT CASTSWDRGFSTEAFF
TRBJ2-7 . TRBV6-1 TGTGCCAGCAGTACTACTACAGGGCACGAGCAGTACTTC CASSTTTGHEQYF
TRBJ2-3 TRBD2 TRBV7-2 TGTGCCAGCAGCTTAGCGAGGTCGCGGGAGGGGCAGTATTTT CASSLARSREGQYF
TRBJ2-5 . TRBV30 TGTGCCTGGAGTTTACGAGGAGCGGAGACCCAGTACTTC CAWSLRGAETQYF
TRBJ2-3 TRBD1 TRBV18 TGTGCCAGCTCACCACCTGGGACAGGGTGGGATACGCAGTATTTT CASSPPGTGWDTQYF
TRBJ1-2 . TRBV29-1 TGCAGCGTTGAGGGAGGTGGCTACACCTTC CSVEGGGYTF
TRBJ1-1 . TRBV15 TGTGCCACCAGCAGAGATCTCAACACTGAAGCTTTCTTT CATSRDLNTEAFF
TRBJ2-3 . TRBV4-1 TGCGCCAGCAGCCAACTGCCAGCCACAGATACGCAGTATTTT CASSQLPATDTQYF
TRBJ2-2 TRBD1 TRBV5-4 TGTGCCAGCAGCTCTAGTCCGGGACAGAGGAACACCGGGGAGCTGTTTTTT CASSSSPGQRNTGELFF
TRBJ2-3 . TRBV9 TGTGCCAGCAGCGTAGGGGCCCCGAGGGATACGCAGTATTTT CASSVGAPRDTQYF
TRBJ1-1 . TRBV29-1 TGCAGCGTCCTCAGGGATGTGGGCACTGAAGCTTTCTTT CSVLRDVGTEAFF
TRBJ2-1 . TRBV2 TGTGCCACTCAGCCCGGGACTCTCTACAATGAGCAGTTCTTC CATQPGTLYNEQFF
TRBJ2-7 . TRBV28 TGTGCCAGCAGTTTCTCGAGCATAGCGTCCTACGAGCAGTACTTC CASSFSSIASYEQYF
TRBJ2-1 . TRBV6-5 TGTGCCAGCAGTCTTCAACCGGGGGCCCACAATGAGCAGTTCTTC CASSLQPGAHNEQFF
TRBJ2-3 . TRBV7-9 TGTGCCAGCAGTCGGGATCTGGTTGCAGATACGCAGTATTTT CASSRDLVADTQYF
TRBJ2-3 . TRBV5-1 TGCGCCAGCAGCTCCACAGCCGGGACAGATACGCAGTATTTT CASSSTAGTDTQYF